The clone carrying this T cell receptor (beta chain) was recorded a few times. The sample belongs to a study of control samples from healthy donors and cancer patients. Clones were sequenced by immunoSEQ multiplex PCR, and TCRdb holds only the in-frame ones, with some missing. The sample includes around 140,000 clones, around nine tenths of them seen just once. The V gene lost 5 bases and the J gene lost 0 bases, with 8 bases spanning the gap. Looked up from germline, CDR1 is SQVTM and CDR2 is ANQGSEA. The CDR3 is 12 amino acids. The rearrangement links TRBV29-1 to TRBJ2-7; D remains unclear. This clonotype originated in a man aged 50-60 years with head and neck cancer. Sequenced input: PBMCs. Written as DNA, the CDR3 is TGCAGCGTTATCCCGAGCTCCTACGAGCAGTACTTC. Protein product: CSVIPSSYEQYF.